This is a list of T cell receptor beta chains from one sample in a study of OX40 agonist ivuxolimab in advanced cancers. Repertoires were generated with immunoSEQ multiplex PCR, while TCRdb's copy carries only in-frame clones and drops some. The data hold roughly 61,000 clones, with 92% observed a single time. The material was CD4+ or CD8+ T cells sorted from blood, obtained in a trial of the OX40 agonist ivuxolimab. The origin of the receptors is an adult with an advanced solid tumor such as melanoma, head and neck, liver or kidney cancer. Both conserved end residues are part of each CDR3.

cdr3_aa v_call
CAGSGREHSEQFF TRBV30
CASSPTGSGNIQYF TRBV6-5
CAWNQGGDNSPLHF TRBV30
CASSLSVGTGRHEQYF TRBV27
CASSQLGREDNQPQHF TRBV23-1
CAWSVLWGQPYEQYF TRBV30
CAWSADRDEQFF TRBV30
CASNEGGTGELFF TRBV9
CASSYTRTDTQYF TRBV2
CASRGAPAEGYTF TRBV6-6
CASRDRYNQPQHF TRBV2
CASSPGAGYNEQFF TRBV4-3
CATVGQGMYEQYF TRBV10-3
CAWYERGRSETQYF TRBV30
CAWSEAHEQFF TRBV30
CASGIYNEQFF TRBV6-1
CASSPSPRTGGTDTQYF TRBV4-3
CAWSRGTEAFF TRBV30
CASSWTGNQPQHF TRBV28
CSVARPGRIGSNYGYTF TRBV29-1
CASSIPTENTEAFF TRBV19
CASSSTDTQYF TRBV28
CASSYLKQGGSPLHF TRBV6-5
CASSLSSGGPNTEAFF TRBV5-1
CASSLIGSTDTQYF TRBV27
CATSRDSRPTRDGYTF TRBV15
CASYTGSGNTEAFF TRBV19
CASSQEIEGGDYGYTF TRBV4-2